This is a list of T cell receptor beta chains from one sample in a study of T cell responses to AZD1222 COVID-19 vaccine. Here immunoSEQ multiplex PCR was the method, and the copy in TCRdb shows in-frame clones only, minus some. The sample lists 90,000 to 140,000 clones, 70% to 90% occurring once. The sequencing used peripheral blood, collected on day 0 of AZD1222 vaccination. Receptors originate from an adult in good health. Both conserved end residues are trimmed from each CDR3.

TRBJ2-6 TRBV7-2 ASSLMGSGANVLT
TRBJ1-2 TRBV5-5 ASSLGGTGDGYT
TRBJ2-5 TRBV4-3 ASSQDYGLTEETQY
TRBJ2-4 TRBV18 ASSATSGNIQY
TRBJ2-1 TRBV10-3 AISAPPSGSQGYNEQF
TRBJ1-5 TRBV27 ASSLQGLGNQPQH
TRBJ2-1 TRBV7-3 ASGPAGPLYNEQF
TRBJ2-5 TRBV5-1 ASSTGLAGNQETQY
TRBJ2-1 TRBV27 ASSFTGTHFGEQF
TRBJ2-1 TRBV2 ASGVWVYNEQF
TRBJ2-1 TRBV9 ASSPGTGASGEEQF